This T cell receptor beta chain was documented in a study of control samples from healthy donors and cancer patients. The assay was immunoSEQ multiplex PCR, and TCRdb's table has in-frame clones only and misses some. The profile shows 50,000 or so clones, about 94% of them singletons. CDR1 is SGHTS and CDR2 is YDEGEE in the germline V gene. This CDR3 spans 14 amino acids. Deletions cut 0 bases from V and 3 bases from J, with 10 bases between. The sample was PBMCs. This TCR derives from a woman aged 50 to 60 with head and neck cancer. The V call is TRBV5-8, the J call TRBJ2-7; either TRBD1 or TRBD2 may fit D (5 bases each). CDR3 coding DNA: TGTGCCAGCAGCTTGGGAGGGGCGCGCTACGAGCAGTACTTC. Amino acid sequence: CASSLGGARYEQYF.